This is a list of T cell receptor beta chains from one sample in a study of neoadjuvant anti-PD-1 for oral cavity cancer. This table comes from immunoSEQ multiplex PCR, and its TCRdb copy is limited to in-frame clones, with some not included. The sample holds roughly 13,000 clones, just under 75% seen once. Sequenced material: PBMCs, taken after nivolumab (anti-PD-1) treatment. These receptors came from a person aged 35 to 85 with oral cavity squamous cell carcinoma. Each CDR3 is given with its conserved first and last residue. D genes are given only for firm matches. Clone size is not always given. Where it is, it says once, few, many or a class for expanded clones.

V,size,J,D,CDR3,DNA
TRBV2,.,TRBJ2-7,TRBD1,CASSEQGAAWEQYF,TGTGCCAGCAGTGAACAGGGGGCGGCGTGGGAGCAGTACTTC
TRBV14,.,TRBJ1-1,.,CASSQQDGYTEAFF,TGTGCCAGCAGCCAACAAGACGGGTACACTGAAGCTTTCTTT
TRBV29-1,.,TRBJ1-2,TRBD1,CSVLTPGQIYGYTF,TGCAGCGTCCTCACACCGGGACAGATTTATGGCTACACCTTC
TRBV7-6,.,TRBJ1-2,.,CASSSGSVVGGYTF,TGTGCCAGCAGCTCCGGGAGCGTAGTGGGGGGCTACACCTTC
TRBV9,few,TRBJ1-2,.,CASSVGQAYGYTF,TGTGCCAGCAGCGTAGGACAGGCCTATGGCTACACCTTC
TRBV6-1,few,TRBJ2-7,TRBD1,CASNHMGQGLDEQYF,TGTGCCAGCAATCATATGGGACAGGGGTTGGACGAGCAGTACTTC
TRBV6-5,.,TRBJ2-7,.,CANRAGDRVVGEQYF,TGTGCCAACCGAGCGGGGGACAGGGTCGTCGGCGAGCAGTACTTC
TRBV2,.,TRBJ1-1,.,CASSAIGGNTEAFF,TGTGCCAGCAGTGCTATAGGGGGGAACACTGAAGCTTTCTTT
TRBV28,few,TRBJ1-5,.,CASSWQRNQPQHF,TGTGCCAGCAGTTGGCAGAGAAATCAGCCCCAGCATTTT
TRBV11-2,.,TRBJ2-7,.,CASSLGSYEQYF,TGTGCCAGCAGCTTGGGGTCCTACGAGCAGTACTTC
TRBV11-2,.,TRBJ2-2,.,CASSFGHLNTGELFF,TGTGCCAGCAGCTTTGGACATTTGAACACCGGGGAGCTGTTTTTT
TRBV6-6,.,TRBJ1-1,.,CASSYSPLMNTEAFF,TGTGCCAGCAGTTACTCGCCCCTAATGAACACTGAAGCTTTCTTT
TRBV28,.,TRBJ1-3,.,CASSLQGPAGNTIYF,TGTGCCAGCAGTTTACAGGGGCCTGCTGGAAACACCATATATTTT
TRBV19,.,TRBJ1-2,.,CASTFRDLRTNYGYTF,TGTGCCAGTACTTTCAGGGATCTCAGGACGAACTATGGCTACACCTTC
TRBV19,.,TRBJ1-1,.,CASSFPSGVQHTEAFF,TGTGCCAGTAGTTTTCCCAGCGGGGTGCAGCACACTGAAGCTTTCTTT
TRBV9,.,TRBJ2-7,.,CASNPSGLPYEQYF,TGTGCCAGCAACCCGTCGGGACTCCCCTACGAGCAGTACTTC
TRBV11-2,.,TRBJ1-1,TRBD1,CASSSTGQGNTEAFF,TGTGCCAGCAGCTCGACGGGACAGGGGAACACTGAAGCTTTCTTT
TRBV5-4,once,TRBJ2-1,TRBD2,CASSSRLAGVVSYNEQFF,TGTGCCAGCAGCTCCCGACTAGCGGGAGTCGTGTCCTACAATGAGCAGTTCTTC
TRBV10-3,.,TRBJ2-3,.,CAISPGLTGLTDTQYF,TGTGCCATCAGTCCCGGGCTAACCGGGCTTACAGATACGCAGTATTTT
TRBV4-2,.,TRBJ2-5,TRBD2,CASSSRLAGGETQYF,TGTGCCAGCAGCTCTAGACTAGCGGGAGGAGAGACCCAGTACTTC
TRBV10-3,.,TRBJ2-7,TRBD2,CAIRGTSAYEQYF,TGTGCCATCAGAGGGACTAGCGCCTACGAGCAGTACTTC
TRBV29-1,.,TRBJ2-3,.,CSVPFWRQQPPTGSTDTQYF,TGCAGCGTTCCCTTTTGGCGGCAGCAGCCTCCGACCGGCTCCACAGATACGCAGTATTTT
TRBV7-6,.,TRBJ1-1,.,CASSLGTGNTEAFF,TGTGCCAGCAGCTTAGGGACGGGGAACACTGAAGCTTTCTTT
TRBV5-1,.,TRBJ2-1,TRBD2,CASSFLNSGSSYNEQFF,TGCGCCAGCAGCTTTTTAAATAGCGGGAGCTCCTACAATGAGCAGTTCTTC
TRBV18,few,TRBJ1-2,.,CASSPSGPRYGYTF,TGTGCCAGCTCCCCCTCAGGGCCCCGCTATGGCTACACCTTC
TRBV6-1,.,TRBJ2-3,.,CASSTTGGTDTQYF,TGTGCCAGCAGTACTACGGGGGGCACAGATACGCAGTATTTT
TRBV15,.,TRBJ1-5,.,CATSRGDSNQPQHF,TGTGCCACCAGCAGAGGGGACAGCAATCAGCCCCAGCATTTT
TRBV5-4,.,TRBJ2-3,.,CASSFGIHGVTQYF,TGTGCCAGCAGCTTCGGTATTCATGGGGTGACGCAGTATTTT
TRBV5-1,.,TRBJ2-3,.,CASSFNGADTQYF,TGCGCCAGCAGCTTCAACGGAGCAGATACGCAGTATTTT
TRBV28,.,TRBJ1-5,TRBD1,CASSFLTGMEPQHF,TGTGCCAGCAGTTTTCTGACAGGGATGGAGCCCCAGCATTTT
TRBV5-1,.,TRBJ2-5,.,CASSLTTAGMQEETQYF,TGCGCCAGCAGCTTGACAACAGCAGGGATGCAAGAAGAGACCCAGTACTTC
TRBV28,.,TRBJ1-2,.,CASSLRAAYGYTF,TGTGCCAGCAGTTTAAGGGCAGCCTATGGCTACACCTTC